This T cell receptor beta chain was retrieved from a study of blood T cell repertoires in COVID-19. Study-wide background: Italy, Spain and the United States were the sources of the convalescent and acute COVID-19 samples. PBMCs, B-cell-depleted T cells, or T cells provided the cDNA or gDNA that made up the material.

The CDR3 length is 12 residues. Per the authors' pipeline: Reference gene primers were amplified, and this amplification served to estimate nucleated cell counts. Sequencing used immunoSEQ multiplex PCR; TCRdb keeps in-frame clones, though not all of them. V and J calls and clone size follow that table, whereas D and trimming were derived from the DNA. Of about 80,000 clones detected, about 91% appear once; the ten largest clones hold approximately 6.7%. The rearrangement uses TRBV21-1 and TRBJ2-4; no check of the table's D call, TRBD2, against the DNA was made. TRBV21-1 is labeled a pseudogene. The receptor was isolated from a woman of 80 years or more with acute or convalescent COVID-19. The sample comprised peripheral blood. The CDR3 loop reads CASRDCHYIQYF. CDR3 DNA sequence: TGTGCCAGCCGGGACTGCCATTACATTCAGTACTTC.